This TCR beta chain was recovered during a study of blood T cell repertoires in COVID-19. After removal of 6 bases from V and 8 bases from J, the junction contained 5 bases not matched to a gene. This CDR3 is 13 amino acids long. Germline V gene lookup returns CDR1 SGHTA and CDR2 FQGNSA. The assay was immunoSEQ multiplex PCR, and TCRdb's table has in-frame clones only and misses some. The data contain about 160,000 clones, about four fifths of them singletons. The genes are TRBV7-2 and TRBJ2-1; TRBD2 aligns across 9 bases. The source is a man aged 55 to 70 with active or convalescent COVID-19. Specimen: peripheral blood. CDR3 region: CASSVAGGHEQFF. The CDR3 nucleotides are TGTGCCAGCAGTGTGGCGGGGGGGCATGAGCAGTTCTTC.